This is a list of T cell receptor beta chains from one sample in a study of T cells in Graves' hyperthyroidism and ophthalmopathy. TCRdb ran MiXCR on the multiplex PCR reads and lists one entry per CDR3 protein. The data contain approximately 500,000 distinct CDR3 sequences, about half of them singletons. Sequencing used peripheral blood or thyroid tissue (not recorded which). All receptors come from a woman between 18 and 30 years old with Graves' hyperthyroidism. Both conserved end residues are part of each CDR3. The D gene is left open where the match is weak. Part of the rows lack a size; the others show once, few, many or a class for expanded clones.

d_call	cdr3_length	v_call	clone_size	j_call	cdr3_aa	cdr3_nt
NA	14	TRBV12-3/TRBV12-4	once	TRBJ2-3	CASRSETSTDTQYF	TGTGCCAGCAGATCCGAGACTAGCACAGATACGCAGTATTTT
TRBD2	15	TRBV20-1	once	TRBJ2-5	CSAMTSGRRLETQYF	TGCAGTGCTATGACTAGCGGGAGAAGGTTAGAGACCCAGTACTTC
NA	12	TRBV12-3/TRBV12-4	few	TRBJ2-3	CASSYRKDTQYF	TGTGCCAGCAGCTACAGGAAGGATACGCAGTATTTT
NA	18	TRBV11-2	many	TRBJ2-7	CASSPIRRAGGASYEQYF	TGTGCCAGCAGCCCTATTCGGAGGGCTGGCGGGGCCTCCTACGAGCAGTACTTC
TRBD2	14	TRBV29-1	many	TRBJ2-5	CSVDLAGDLETQYF	TGCAGCGTCGACCTAGCGGGAGATTTGGAGACCCAGTACTTC
NA	12	TRBV12-3/TRBV12-4	NA	TRBJ1-2	CASSKQGLGNTF	TGTGCCAGCAGTAAGCAAGGGCTTGGAAACACCTTC
NA	16	TRBV10-3	NA	TRBJ1-2	CAISVRGQGRGYGYTF	TGTGCCATCAGTGTTCGGGGCCAGGGAAGAGGCTATGGCTACACCTTC
NA	15	TRBV7-9	once	TRBJ2-2	CASSLGGIGTGELFF	TGTGCCAGCAGCTTAGGAGGGATCGGCACCGGGGAGCTGTTTTTT
NA	16	TRBV4-3	NA	TRBJ1-1	CASSQIGRRGATEAFF	TGCGCCAGCAGCCAGATCGGCAGAAGAGGGGCCACTGAAGCTTTCTTT
NA	14	TRBV15	NA	TRBJ1-2	CATSRGPTRYGYTF	TGTGCCACCAGCAGAGGCCCGACACGCTATGGCTACACCTTC
TRBD1	13	TRBV3-1	many	TRBJ1-2	CASSQQGALGYTF	TGTGCCAGCAGCCAGCAGGGGGCCCTTGGCTACACCTTC
NA	14	TRBV3-1	NA	TRBJ1-2	CASSQTGWNYGYTF	TGTGCCAGCAGCCAAACGGGGTGGAACTATGGCTACACCTTC
NA	14	TRBV15	many	TRBJ2-3	CATSPGSGTDTQYF	TGTGCCACCAGCCCCGGGTCTGGCACAGATACGCAGTATTTT
TRBD2	16	TRBV4-2	NA	TRBJ2-1	CASSPSGTRWFNEQFF	TGTGCCAGCAGCCCCTCCGGGACTAGGTGGTTCAATGAGCAGTTCTTC
TRBD1	12	TRBV6-5	NA	TRBJ1-2	CASSSSGGGYTF	TGTGCCAGCAGTTCCTCAGGGGGTGGCTACACCTTC
NA	14	TRBV10-2	many	TRBJ1-2	CASSGMTGFYGYTF	TGCGCCAGCAGTGGGATGACAGGTTTCTATGGCTACACCTTC
TRBD2	15	TRBV15	NA	TRBJ2-7	CATSGGLAGSREQYF	TGTGCCACCAGCGGGGGACTAGCGGGGTCCCGGGAGCAGTACTTC
NA	15	TRBV3-1	NA	TRBJ1-3	CASSQIHRSGNTIYF	TGTGCCAGCAGCCAAATCCACAGGTCCGGAAACACCATATATTTT
NA	13	TRBV7-2	many	TRBJ2-5	CASSLGTQETQYF	TGTGCCAGCAGCTTAGGGACTCAAGAGACCCAGTACTTC
NA	11	TRBV10-3	NA	TRBJ2-2	CAIKVAGELFF	TGTGCCATCAAGGTCGCTGGGGAGCTGTTTTTT
NA	12	TRBV2	many	TRBJ2-7	CASSGGGFEQYF	TGTGCCAGCAGTGGAGGCGGGTTCGAGCAGTACTTC
NA	10	TRBV11-2	many	TRBJ2-7	CASSFVEQYF	TGTGCCAGCAGCTTTGTCGAGCAGTACTTC
TRBD1	14	TRBV12-5	many	TRBJ2-7	CASGSRDSTYEQYF	TGTGCTAGTGGTTCTCGGGACAGTACCTACGAGCAGTACTTC
TRBD1	18	TRBV2	NA	TRBJ1-5	CASSDYTGTGDSNQPQHF	TGTGCCAGCAGTGATTATACAGGGACAGGGGATAGCAATCAGCCCCAGCATTTT
NA	15	TRBV7-3	NA	TRBJ2-1	CASSAGWGANNEQFF	TGTGCCAGCAGCGCTGGGTGGGGGGCTAACAATGAGCAGTTCTTC
TRBD1	15	TRBV18	NA	TRBJ2-7	CASSLPGTEFYEQYF	TGTGCCAGCTCACTCCCCGGGACAGAATTCTACGAGCAGTACTTC
NA	14	TRBV29-1	NA	TRBJ2-1	CSVGTFSSYNEQFF	TGCAGCGTTGGGACTTTTAGCTCCTACAATGAGCAGTTCTTC
TRBD1	15	TRBV14	few	TRBJ1-1	CASRRTGDVNTEAFF	TGTGCCAGCAGGCGGACAGGGGATGTGAACACTGAAGCTTTCTTT
NA	14	TRBV12-3/TRBV12-4	NA	TRBJ1-5	CASSLWTDNQPQHF	TGTGCCAGCAGTTTATGGACAGACAATCAGCCCCAGCATTTT
TRBD1	13	TRBV7-9	NA	TRBJ1-2	CASSPGEGGRYTF	TGTGCCAGCAGCCCCGGAGAAGGGGGCCGCTACACCTTC
NA	14	TRBV10-3	many	TRBJ1-5	CAISESGSNQPQHF	TGTGCCATCAGTGAGTCAGGGTCCAATCAGCCCCAGCATTTT
NA	16	TRBV6-5	few	TRBJ2-2	CASSYSPLGGTGELFF	TGTGCCAGCAGTTACTCTCCTCTAGGGGGTACCGGGGAGCTGTTTTTT
NA	17	TRBV3-1	NA	TRBJ1-1	CASSLAVEGSWADEAFF	TGTGCCAGCAGCCTAGCCGTAGAAGGGTCGTGGGCAGATGAAGCTTTCTTT
NA	15	TRBV12-5	NA	TRBJ1-2	CASGLVRGRENGYTF	TGTGCTAGTGGTTTGGTACGGGGACGAGAGAATGGCTACACCTTC
NA	15	TRBV7-8	many	TRBJ1-2	CASSLGNRALGGYTF	TGTGCCAGCAGCTTAGGGAACAGGGCTTTAGGCGGCTACACCTTC
TRBD2	15	TRBV7-2	once	TRBJ2-5	CASSLAGGGEGTQYF	TGTGCCAGCAGCTTAGCGGGGGGGGGAGAGGGGACCCAGTACTTC
NA	12	TRBV29-1	once	TRBJ2-7	CSLWSGAYEQYF	TGCAGCTTATGGTCAGGAGCCTACGAGCAGTACTTC
TRBD2	15	TRBV7-8	NA	TRBJ2-1	CASSRLAGEIDEQFF	TGTGCCAGCAGCCGACTAGCGGGAGAGATCGATGAGCAGTTCTTC
TRBD1	13	TRBV9	NA	TRBJ1-5	CASTKGQDQPQHF	TGTGCCAGCACCAAGGGACAGGATCAGCCCCAGCATTTT
NA	14	TRBV7-9	NA	TRBJ1-1	CASSLGRTGTEAFF	TGTGCCAGCAGCTTAGGTAGGACGGGGACTGAGGCTTTCTTT
NA	14	TRBV2	many	TRBJ1-2	CASSEVRSTAGYTF	TGTGCCAGCAGTGAAGTGAGATCGACGGCTGGCTACACCTTC
TRBD2	13	TRBV6-1	NA	TRBJ2-1	CASTLLAGDEQFF	TGTGCCAGCACTTTACTAGCGGGCGATGAGCAGTTCTTC
NA	11	TRBV5-1	few	TRBJ1-2	CASSRDYGYTF	TGTGCCAGCAGTCGGGATTATGGCTACACCTTC
TRBD1	16	TRBV7-9	NA	TRBJ1-2	CASSRDRGEANYGYTF	TGTGCCAGCAGCCGGGACAGGGGGGAAGCTAACTATGGCTACACCTTC
NA	13	TRBV10-3	NA	TRBJ2-2	CASSEAAPGELFF	TGTGCCAGCAGCGAAGCGGCCCCCGGGGAGCTGTTTTTT
NA	12	TRBV10-3	many	TRBJ2-5	CATKTGSETQYF	TGTGCCACCAAAACAGGGAGCGAGACCCAGTACTTC
NA	14	TRBV5-4	many	TRBJ2-5	CASSSRTEKETQYF	TGTGCCAGCAGCTCCCGGACAGAAAAAGAGACCCAGTACTTC
NA	12	TRBV27	many	TRBJ2-7	CASCDISYEQYF	TGTGCCAGCTGTGACATCTCCTACGAGCAGTACTTC
NA	11	TRBV29-1	NA	TRBJ2-5	CSSPVGETQYF	TGCAGCTCACCCGTCGGGGAGACCCAGTACTTC
NA	13	TRBV7-9	NA	TRBJ2-6	CASDLRGANVLTF	TGTGCCAGCGACCTTCGGGGGGCTAACGTCCTGACTTTC
NA	15	TRBV2	NA	TRBJ1-6	CASSIGEGSNSPLHF	TGTGCCAGCAGTATCGGTGAGGGAAGCAATTCACCCCTCCACTTT
NA	15	TRBV29-1	NA	TRBJ1-5	CSVTQGVTEGQPQHF	TGCAGCGTTACCCAAGGGGTGACAGAGGGTCAGCCCCAGCATTTT
NA	14	TRBV12-5	many	TRBJ2-7	CASGSPGHHYEQYF	TGTGCTAGTGGTTCACCGGGACACCACTACGAGCAGTACTTC
TRBD1	13	TRBV29-1	many	TRBJ2-7	CSANRGSAYEQYF	TGCAGCGCAAACAGGGGATCGGCCTACGAGCAGTACTTC
NA	15	TRBV7-2	few	TRBJ2-1	CASSLAGGNYNEQFF	TGTGCCAGCAGCTTAGCTGGGGGCAACTACAATGAGCAGTTCTTC
NA	15	TRBV27	NA	TRBJ1-5	CASSLRQAANQPQHF	TGTGCCAGCAGTTTACGACAGGCCGCCAATCAGCCCCAGCATTTT
NA	14	TRBV5-1	many	TRBJ1-1	CASSPGTLGTEAFF	TGCGCCAGCAGCCCCGGGACCCTGGGGACTGAAGCTTTCTTT
NA	12	TRBV20-1	NA	TRBJ2-3	CSVREWADTQYF	TGCAGTGTCCGGGAGTGGGCAGATACGCAGTATTTT
TRBD1	16	TRBV25-1	many	TRBJ2-5	CASSASTGANQETQYF	TGTGCCAGCAGTGCAAGTACAGGGGCAAACCAAGAGACCCAGTACTTC